The count of the clone carrying this T cell receptor beta chain is one. The antigen remains undetermined. The sample comes from a study of T cell responses to AZD1222 COVID-19 vaccine. Whole-study context: Second-dose recipients at about 4 or about 12 weeks were treated as one pooled group.

This CDR3 is built from 12 residues. Germline V gene data show CDR1 as MGHRA and CDR2 as YSYEKL. The germline V and J ends were trimmed by 0 bases and 7 bases, with 7 bases remaining between them. General study findings and limits: The donors showed a predominance of white British ancestry and of females, with possible underestimation of clonal diversity. Spike-specific TCR repertoires showed rising breadth and depth after two AZD1222 doses. Spike regions recognized by vaccine-associated CD4 TCRs spanned the protein, led by 160-218 and 743-854.

The assay was immunoSEQ multiplex PCR, and TCRdb's table has in-frame clones only and misses some. This sample yields approximately 94,000 clones, of which approximately 90% are seen a single time; around a sixth belongs to the top ten. This chain links TRBV4-1 with TRBJ2-7; D gene ambiguous. Sequences were derived from peripheral blood, sampled on day 0 of AZD1222 vaccination. This TCR was recovered from an adult in good health. This chain's CDR3 is CASSQDRREQYF. CDR3 coding DNA: TGCGCCAGCAGCCAAGATAGGCGGGAGCAGTACTTC.